Below are 9 T cell receptor beta chains sequenced from a single sample in a study of cytomegalovirus exposure and HLA in healthy donors. In the PCR, 60 Vbeta and 13 Jbeta primers were used. Here immunoSEQ multiplex PCR was the method, and the copy in TCRdb shows in-frame clones only, minus some. The sample lists approximately 150,000 clones, around three quarters occurring once. Sequencing was done on a sample of PBMCs. Receptor source: a man aged 35-49 years in good health and CMV-seronegative.

This clone was counted only a few times. The chain carries TRBV5-6 and TRBJ2-5, with 8 nucleotides matching TRBD2. This CDR3 has 15 residues. J gave up 4 bases and V 1 base, and 6 bases lay outside the gene matches. Germline V CDR1 and CDR2: SGHDT, YYEEEE. The CDR3 region is CASSLRSSGLETQYF. The CDR3 DNA sequence: TGTGCCAGCAGCTTGAGGTCTAGCGGGCTAGAGACCCAGTACTTC.

The rearrangement uses TRBV14 and TRBJ1-2; no clear D gene. Germline-derived CDR1 and CDR2 are SGHDN and FVKESK. The V end lost 1 base, the J end lost 2 bases, and 8 bases lay between the germline ends. There are 14 residues in the CDR3. The chain's CDR3 is CASSQVDNNYGYTF. CDR3 coding DNA: TGTGCCAGCAGCCAAGTCGACAACAACTATGGCTACACCTTC.

As for this clone: The junction and the germline gene differ at one end; a read error may be behind it. This same CDR3 is encoded by further DNA sequences in the sample. V usage is TRBV6-5 and J usage is TRBJ2-3; D unresolved. The CDR3 is 14 residues long. From germline, CDR1 is MNHEY and CDR2 SVGAGI. The CDR3 spells CASSQTVLKDTQYF. The DNA of the CDR3 is TGTGCTAGCAGTCAAACAGTCCTAAAAGATACGCAGTATTTT.

A few counts support this clone. This rearrangement joins TRBV11-2 to TRBJ1-5; 7 bases agree with TRBD1. The length of the CDR3 is 14 residues. The germline V gene encodes CDR1 SGHAT and CDR2 FQNNGV. Germline trimming cut 3 bases from V and 3 bases from J; bases unmatched to any gene: 2. The CDR3 loop is CASSLGQNNQPQHF. In DNA, the CDR3 is TGTGCCAGCAGCTTGGGACAGAACAATCAGCCCCAGCATTTT.

The rearrangement uses TRBV19 and TRBJ1-4, with TRBD1 matching 7 bases. This CDR3 has 15 residues. Per the germline V gene, CDR1 is LNHDA and CDR2 is SQIVND (reference sequence). V lost 4 bases to trimming and J lost 2 bases; unmatched junction nucleotides: 4. The CDR3 protein is CASSTRDSTNEKLFF. The CDR3 DNA reads TGTGCCAGTAGTACCCGGGACAGCACTAATGAAAAACTGTTTTTT.

There are a few counts of this clone. The CDR3 loop is CASSLGGVGSNQPQHF. The CDR3 nucleotides read TGTGCCAGCAGCCTGGGCGGGGTAGGGAGCAATCAGCCCCAGCATTTT. This chain connects TRBV5-4 to TRBJ1-5; D is unresolved. This CDR3 is 16 amino acids long. V was pared by 4 bases and J by 1 base, with 15 bases between. Germline lookup yields CDR1 SGHNT and CDR2 YYREEE (reference sequence).

This clone was seen more than once but under ten times. This chain uses TRBV7-2 with TRBJ2-2; 12 positions agree with TRBD1. The germline V gene encodes CDR1 SGHTA and CDR2 FQGNSA. The CDR3 runs 17 residues. V trimming: 4 bases; J trimming: 2 bases; junction bases outside the gene matches: 5. In nucleotides, the CDR3 is TGTGCCAGCAGCTGGCCCGGGACAGGGGGCAACACCGGGGAGCTGTTTTTT. Protein: CASSWPGTGGNTGELFF.

This clone was seen more than once but under ten times. The chain combines TRBV29-1 with TRBJ2-3, with 13 bases lining up with TRBD2. The CDR3 has 15 residues. The germline V gene encodes CDR1 SQVTM and CDR2 ANQGSEA. Trimming removed 5 bases from V and 0 bases from J; junction bases left unmatched: 2. CDR3 sequence reads: CSVPGLAGSTDTQYF. DNA for the CDR3: TGCAGCGTTCCGGGACTAGCGGGGAGCACAGATACGCAGTATTTT.

Remarks on this clone: Compared with germline, one end of the junction differs, possibly owing to a read error. The V and J genes are TRBV18 and TRBJ2-6; D possibly corresponds to TRBD1 (6 bases). This CDR3 is 19 amino acids long. CDR1 and CDR2 from the germline V gene are KGHSH and LQKENI. CDR3 DNA: TGTGCCAGCTCACAAGTCAGGGGCTCCGAACTCTCTGGGGCCAACGGCCTGACTTTC. The encoded protein is CASSQVRGSELSGANGLTF.